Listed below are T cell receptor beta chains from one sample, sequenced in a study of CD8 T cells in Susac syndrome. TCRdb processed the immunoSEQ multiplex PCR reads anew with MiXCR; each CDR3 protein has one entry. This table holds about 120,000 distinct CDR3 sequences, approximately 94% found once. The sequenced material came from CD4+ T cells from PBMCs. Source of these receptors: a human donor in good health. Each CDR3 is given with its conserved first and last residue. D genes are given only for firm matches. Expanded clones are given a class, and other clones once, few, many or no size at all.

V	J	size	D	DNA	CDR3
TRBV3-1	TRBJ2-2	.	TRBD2	TGTGCCAGCAGCGCGACTAGCGGAGTCACCGGGGAGCTGTTTTTT	CASSATSGVTGELFF
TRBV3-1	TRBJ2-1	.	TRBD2	TGTGCCAGCAGCCTTGTCCCGGGACTAGCGGGAGGGCAGAATGAGCAGTTCTTC	CASSLVPGLAGGQNEQFF
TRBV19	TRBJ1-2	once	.	TGTGCCAGTAGTATAACCACGCAGGCTTATGGCTACACCTTC	CASSITTQAYGYTF
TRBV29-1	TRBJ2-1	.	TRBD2	TGCAGCGCAAACCCGGGACTAGCGTTAGGTGAGCAGTTCTTC	CSANPGLALGEQFF
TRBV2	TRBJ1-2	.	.	TGTGCCAGCAGTGTGAGCAGCAACTATGGCTACACCTTC	CASSVSSNYGYTF
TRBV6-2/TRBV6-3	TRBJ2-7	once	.	TGTGCCAGCAGTCGGGGCGTGGGGAGCGAGCAGTACTTC	CASSRGVGSEQYF
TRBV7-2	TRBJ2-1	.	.	TGTGCCAGCAGCTTAAACGGAGTCAATGAGCAGTTCTTC	CASSLNGVNEQFF
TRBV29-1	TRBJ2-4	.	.	TGCAGCGCCTCGGGGCACCTAGCCAAAAACATTCAGTACTTC	CSASGHLAKNIQYF
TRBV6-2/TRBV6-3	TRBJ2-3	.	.	TGTGCCAGCGTAAACGGCCCAGATACGCAGTATTTT	CASVNGPDTQYF
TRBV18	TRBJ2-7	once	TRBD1	TGTGCCAGCTCACTCAATCTCGCTCGGACAGGGGCATCCTACGAGCAGTACTTC	CASSLNLARTGASYEQYF
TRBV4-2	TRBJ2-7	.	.	TGTGCCAGCAGCCAAGATCCGGTGGGTCCCTACGAGCAGTACTTC	CASSQDPVGPYEQYF
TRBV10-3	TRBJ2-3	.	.	TGTGCCATCAGTGAGTCGACAGGAGGTGGGGATACGCAGTATTTT	CAISESTGGGDTQYF
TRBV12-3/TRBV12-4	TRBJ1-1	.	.	TGTGCCAGCAGTTCCAGTGGGTTCACTGAAGCTTTCTTT	CASSSSGFTEAFF
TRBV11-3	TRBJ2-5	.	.	TGTGCCAGCAGCTTAGAGGGGTCCCAAGAGACCCAGTACTTC	CASSLEGSQETQYF
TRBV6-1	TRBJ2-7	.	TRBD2	TGTGCCAGCAGTGAACTAGCGGGGGGTAGCTCCTACGAGCAGTACTTC	CASSELAGGSSYEQYF
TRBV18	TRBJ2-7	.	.	TGTGCCAGCTCCCTCGGGACTCTGGCGGAGCAGTACTTC	CASSLGTLAEQYF
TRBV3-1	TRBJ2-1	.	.	TGTGCCAGCAGCCAAGATTTCGGGGACATAAACAATGAGCAGTTCTTC	CASSQDFGDINNEQFF
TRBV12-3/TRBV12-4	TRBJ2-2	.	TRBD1	TGTGCCAGCCGATTCCAAGTGACAGGGGCCACCGGGGAGCTGTTTTTT	CASRFQVTGATGELFF
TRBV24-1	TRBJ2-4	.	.	TGTGCCACCAGTGATGGACAGACCCAACTAGCCAAAAACATTCAGTACTTC	CATSDGQTQLAKNIQYF
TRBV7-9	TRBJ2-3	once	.	TGTGCCAGCAGCTTAGACGGGAGCGCAGATACGCAGTATTTT	CASSLDGSADTQYF
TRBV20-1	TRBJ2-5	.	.	TGCAGTGCTAGTCAAGGGGGTGAGACCCAGTACTTC	CSASQGGETQYF
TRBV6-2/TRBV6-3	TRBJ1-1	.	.	TGTGCCAGCACCCCCGGGCGTTACACTGAAGCTTTCTTT	CASTPGRYTEAFF
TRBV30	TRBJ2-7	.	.	TGTGCCTGGAGCCTGGACAGTTACTACGAGCAGTACTTC	CAWSLDSYYEQYF
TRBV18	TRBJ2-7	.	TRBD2	TGTGCCAGCTCACCACCGGGACTAGCGGACTACGAGCAGTACTTC	CASSPPGLADYEQYF
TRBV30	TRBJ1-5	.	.	TGTGCCTGGAGTAAGGCAGTTAGCAATCAGCCCCAGCATTTT	CAWSKAVSNQPQHF
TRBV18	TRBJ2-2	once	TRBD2	TGTGCCAGCTCACCACCGACCCGCGGGAGGGCCGGCACCGGGGAGCTGTTTTTT	CASSPPTRGRAGTGELFF
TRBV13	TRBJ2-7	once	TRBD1	TGTGCCAGCAGCCGAGGCAGGGGACAGGGGTCCTACGAGCAGTACTTC	CASSRGRGQGSYEQYF
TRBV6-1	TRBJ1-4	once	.	TGTGCCAGCAGCCGAGGGGCGCTTTCAACTAATGAAAAACTGTTTTTT	CASSRGALSTNEKLFF
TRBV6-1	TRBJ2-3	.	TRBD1	TGTGCCAGCAGGGACGACAGGGTGAAGACAGATACGCAGTATTTT	CASRDDRVKTDTQYF
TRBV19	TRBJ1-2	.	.	TGTGCCAGTAGTATCTTGGAGGGGAACTATGGCTACACCTTC	CASSILEGNYGYTF
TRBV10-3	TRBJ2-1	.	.	TGTGCCATCAGTGAGTTAATTTCCAATGAGCAGTTCTTC	CAISELISNEQFF
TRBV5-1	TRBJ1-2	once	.	TGCGCCAGCAGCCCCCTCGAAGATAACTATGGCTACACCTTC	CASSPLEDNYGYTF
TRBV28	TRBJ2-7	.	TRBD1	TGTGCCAGCATTCCGGGACAGGGAACCTACGAGCAGTACTTC	CASIPGQGTYEQYF
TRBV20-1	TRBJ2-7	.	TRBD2	TGCAGTGCTGACTCGAGCGGGACTCCCCCCTACGAGCAGTACTTC	CSADSSGTPPYEQYF
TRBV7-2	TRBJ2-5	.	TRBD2	TGTGCCAGCAGCGTCGCCCCCTTAGCGGGAGGAGGGGAGACCCAGTACTTC	CASSVAPLAGGGETQYF
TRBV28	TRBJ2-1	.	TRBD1	TGTGCCAGCAGTACTCCGGGACAGGGGGCTGTCAATGAGCAGTTCTTC	CASSTPGQGAVNEQFF
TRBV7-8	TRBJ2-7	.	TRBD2	TGTGCCAGCAGCGACCAAACGATAGCGGGTCTGAACGCCTTC	CASSDQTIAGLNAF
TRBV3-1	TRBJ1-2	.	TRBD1	TGTGCCAGCAGCCTGGATGGGCAGGGGGCCTTCGGCTACACCTTC	CASSLDGQGAFGYTF
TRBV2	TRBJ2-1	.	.	TGTGCCAGCAGTTTGGGAGCGGAGGGGTTCTTC	CASSLGAEGFF
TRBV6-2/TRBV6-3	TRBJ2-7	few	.	TGTGCCAGCAGTTACGGGGACTGGGGAAACGAGCAGTACTTC	CASSYGDWGNEQYF
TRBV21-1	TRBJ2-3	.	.	TGTGCCAGCAGCAAAGGTCCAAGCGGCCGCACAGATACGCAGTATTTT	CASSKGPSGRTDTQYF
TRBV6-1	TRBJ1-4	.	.	TGTGCCAGCAGTGGGACAGCCGTCACCACAACTAATGAAAAACTGTTTTTT	CASSGTAVTTTNEKLFF
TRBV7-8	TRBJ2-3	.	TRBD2	TGTGCCAGCAGCCGCAACCCGGGACTAGAGGGAGATACGCAGTATTTT	CASSRNPGLEGDTQYF
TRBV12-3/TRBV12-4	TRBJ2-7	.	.	TGTGCCAGCAGGTCGGGCGCGGGCGCCTACGAGCAGTACTTC	CASRSGAGAYEQYF
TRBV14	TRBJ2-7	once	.	TGTGCCAGCAGGAAAAGCGGATCCGACGAGCAGTACTTC	CASRKSGSDEQYF
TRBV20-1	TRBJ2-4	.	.	TGCAGTGCTAGAGATAGAGGTAGAAACATTCAGTACTTC	CSARDRGRNIQYF
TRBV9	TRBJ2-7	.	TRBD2	TGTGCCAGCAGCGTAGGGGGGGGACTTAGCTACGAGCAGTACTTC	CASSVGGGLSYEQYF
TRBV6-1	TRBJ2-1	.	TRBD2	TGTGCCAGCAAAAACCTAGCGGGAGGATTCGACAATGAGCAGTTCTTC	CASKNLAGGFDNEQFF
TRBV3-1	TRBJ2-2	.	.	TGTGCCAGCAGCGCACCTATTAAGGCGGGGGAGCTGTTTTTT	CASSAPIKAGELFF
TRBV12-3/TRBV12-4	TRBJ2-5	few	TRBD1	TGTGCCAGCAGTTTTGGGACAGGGAAGGAGACCCAGTACTTC	CASSFGTGKETQYF
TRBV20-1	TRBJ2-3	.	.	TGCAGTGCTAGACGGGCCCCGTCGGATACGCAGTATTTT	CSARRAPSDTQYF
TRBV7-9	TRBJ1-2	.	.	TGTGCCAGCAGCTTAGAAGGCGTGAGCTACACCTTC	CASSLEGVSYTF
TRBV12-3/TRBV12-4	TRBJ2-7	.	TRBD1	TGTGCCAGCAGCTCGGAACGGGACAGAAACTACGAGCAGTACTTC	CASSSERDRNYEQYF